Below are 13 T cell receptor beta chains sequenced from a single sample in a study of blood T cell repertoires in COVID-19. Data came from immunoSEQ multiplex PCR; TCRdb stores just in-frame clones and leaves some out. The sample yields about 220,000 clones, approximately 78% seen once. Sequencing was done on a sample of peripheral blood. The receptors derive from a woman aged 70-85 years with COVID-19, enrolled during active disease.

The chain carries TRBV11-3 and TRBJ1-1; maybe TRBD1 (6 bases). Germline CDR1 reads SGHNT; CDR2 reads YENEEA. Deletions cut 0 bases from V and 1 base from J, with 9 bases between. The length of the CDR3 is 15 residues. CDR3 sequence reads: CASSLEGQTNTEAFF. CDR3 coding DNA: TGTGCCAGCAGCTTAGAGGGACAAACGAACACTGAAGCTTTCTTT.

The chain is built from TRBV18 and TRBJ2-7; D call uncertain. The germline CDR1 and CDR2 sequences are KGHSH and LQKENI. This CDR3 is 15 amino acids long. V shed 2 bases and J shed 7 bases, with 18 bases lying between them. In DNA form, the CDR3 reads TGTGCCAGCTCACCAGGGTTGAGGAGTATTGGGGAGCAGTACTTC. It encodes CASSPGLRSIGEQYF.

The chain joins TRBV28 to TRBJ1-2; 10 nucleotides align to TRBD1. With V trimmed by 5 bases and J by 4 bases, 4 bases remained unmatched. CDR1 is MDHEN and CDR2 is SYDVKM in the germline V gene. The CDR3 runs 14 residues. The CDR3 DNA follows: TGTGCCAGCAGTGACGGGACAGGGGTCTATGGCTACACCTTC. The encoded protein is CASSDGTGVYGYTF.

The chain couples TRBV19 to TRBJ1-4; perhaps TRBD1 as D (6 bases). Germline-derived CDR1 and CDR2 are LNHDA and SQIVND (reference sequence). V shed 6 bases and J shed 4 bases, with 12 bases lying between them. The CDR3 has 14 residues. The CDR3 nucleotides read TGTGCCAGTAGCCCGACAGGCTATAATGAAAAACTGTTTTTT. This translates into CASSPTGYNEKLFF.

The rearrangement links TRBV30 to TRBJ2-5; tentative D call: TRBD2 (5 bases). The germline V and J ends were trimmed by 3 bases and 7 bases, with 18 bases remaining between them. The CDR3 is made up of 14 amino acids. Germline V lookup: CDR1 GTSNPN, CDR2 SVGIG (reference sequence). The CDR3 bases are TGTGCCTGGAGAAGAACCGGCGGTCGGGGGACCCAGTACTTC. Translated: CAWRRTGGRGTQYF. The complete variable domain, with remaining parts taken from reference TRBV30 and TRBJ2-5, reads SQTIHQWPATLVQPVGSPLSLECTVEGTSNPNLYWYRQAAGRGLQLLFYSVGIGQISSEVPQNLSASRPQDRQFILSSKKLLLSDSGFYLCAWRRTGGRGTQYFGPGTRLLVL.

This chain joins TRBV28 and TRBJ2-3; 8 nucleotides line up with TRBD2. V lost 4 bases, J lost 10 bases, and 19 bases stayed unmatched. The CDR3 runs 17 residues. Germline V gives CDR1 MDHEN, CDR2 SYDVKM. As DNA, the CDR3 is TGTGCCAGCAGTTCCAGCGGGAGAGGCGTCGCCGGGGCCCCGCAGTATTTT. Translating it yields CASSSSGRGVAGAPQYF.

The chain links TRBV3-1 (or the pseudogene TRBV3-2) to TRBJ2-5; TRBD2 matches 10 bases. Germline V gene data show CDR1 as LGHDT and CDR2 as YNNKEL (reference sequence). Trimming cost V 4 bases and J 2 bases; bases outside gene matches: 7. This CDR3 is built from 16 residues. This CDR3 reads CASSPRGLAYQETQYF. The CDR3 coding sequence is TGTGCCAGCAGCCCCCGGGGACTAGCGTATCAAGAGACCCAGTACTTC.

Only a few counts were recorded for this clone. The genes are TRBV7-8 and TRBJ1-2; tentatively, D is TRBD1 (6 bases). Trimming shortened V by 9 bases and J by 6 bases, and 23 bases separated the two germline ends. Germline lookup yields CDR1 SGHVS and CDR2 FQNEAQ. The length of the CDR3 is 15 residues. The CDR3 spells CASTPLTGGRDGYTF. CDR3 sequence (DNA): TGTGCCAGTACGCCCCTGACAGGAGGCAGGGATGGCTACACCTTC. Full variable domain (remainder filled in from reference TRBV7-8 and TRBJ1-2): GAGVSQSPRYKVAKRGQDVALRCDPISGHVSLFWYQQALGQGPEFLTYFQNEAQLDKSGLPSDRFFAERPEGSVSTLKIQRTQQEDSAVYLCASTPLTGGRDGYTFGSGTRLTVV.

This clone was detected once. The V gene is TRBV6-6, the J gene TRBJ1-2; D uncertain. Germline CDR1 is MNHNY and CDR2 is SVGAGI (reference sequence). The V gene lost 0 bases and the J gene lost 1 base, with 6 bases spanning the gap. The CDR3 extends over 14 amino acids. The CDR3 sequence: CASSYSGDNYGYTF. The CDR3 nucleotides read TGTGCCAGCAGTTACTCGGGCGATAACTATGGCTACACCTTC.

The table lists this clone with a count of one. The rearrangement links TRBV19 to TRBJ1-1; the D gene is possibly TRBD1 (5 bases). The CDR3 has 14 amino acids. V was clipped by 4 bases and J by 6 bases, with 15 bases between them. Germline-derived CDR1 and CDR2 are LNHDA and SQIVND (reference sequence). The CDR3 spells CASSTSGGTAEAFF. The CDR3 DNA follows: TGTGCCAGTAGTACTTCGGGGGGGACCGCTGAAGCTTTCTTT.

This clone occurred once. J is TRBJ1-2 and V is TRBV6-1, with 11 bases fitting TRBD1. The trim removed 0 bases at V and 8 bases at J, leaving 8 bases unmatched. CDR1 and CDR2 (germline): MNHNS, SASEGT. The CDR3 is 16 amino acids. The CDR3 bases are TGTGCCAGCAGTGAAGCGCTTCTTGGGACAGGGGGAGGCTACACCTTC. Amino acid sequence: CASSEALLGTGGGYTF.

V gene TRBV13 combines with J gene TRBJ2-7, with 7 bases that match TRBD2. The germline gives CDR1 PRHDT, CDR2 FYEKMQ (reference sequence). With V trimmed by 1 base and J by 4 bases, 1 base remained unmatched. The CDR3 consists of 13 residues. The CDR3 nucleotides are TGTGCCAGCAGCTTAGCGGGAGGATACGAGCAGTACTTC. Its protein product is CASSLAGGYEQYF.

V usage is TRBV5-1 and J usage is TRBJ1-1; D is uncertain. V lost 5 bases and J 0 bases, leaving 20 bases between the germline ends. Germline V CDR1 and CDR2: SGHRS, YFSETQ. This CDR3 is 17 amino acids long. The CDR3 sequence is CASREVRPGLMNTEAFF. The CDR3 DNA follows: TGCGCCAGCAGAGAGGTGAGGCCCGGCCTAATGAACACTGAAGCTTTCTTT. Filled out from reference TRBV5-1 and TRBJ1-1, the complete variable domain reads KAGVTQTPRYLIKTRGQQVTLSCSPISGHRSVSWYQQTPGQGLQFLFEYFSETQRNKGNFPGRFSGRQFSNSRSEMNVSTLELGDSALYLCASREVRPGLMNTEAFFGQGTRLTVV.